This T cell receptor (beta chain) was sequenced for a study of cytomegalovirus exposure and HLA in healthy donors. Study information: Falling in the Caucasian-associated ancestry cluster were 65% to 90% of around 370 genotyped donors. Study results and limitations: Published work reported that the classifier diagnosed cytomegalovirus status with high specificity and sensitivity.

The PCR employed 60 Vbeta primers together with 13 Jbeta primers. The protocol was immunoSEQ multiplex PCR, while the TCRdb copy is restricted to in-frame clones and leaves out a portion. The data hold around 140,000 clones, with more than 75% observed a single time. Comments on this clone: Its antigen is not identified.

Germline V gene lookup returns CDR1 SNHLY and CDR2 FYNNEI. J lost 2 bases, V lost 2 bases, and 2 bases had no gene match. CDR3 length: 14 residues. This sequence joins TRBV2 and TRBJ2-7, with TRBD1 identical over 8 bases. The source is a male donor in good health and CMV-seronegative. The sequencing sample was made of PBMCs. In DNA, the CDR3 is TGTGCCAGCAGTGAATGGGGACAGGCCTACGAGCAGTACTTC. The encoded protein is CASSEWGQAYEQYF.